These 4 T cell receptor beta chains share one sample of origin, sequenced in a study of cytomegalovirus exposure and HLA in healthy donors. Primers for the PCR totalled 60 Vbeta and 13 Jbeta. Assay: immunoSEQ multiplex PCR; the TCRdb copy retains only in-frame clones and omits some. This repertoire shows around 150,000 clones, approximately 80% found once; its top ten account for more than 3.5%. Sequenced material: PBMCs. The source of these receptors is a man aged 30 to 39 in good health and CMV-seropositive.

The chain recombines TRBV28 with TRBJ1-1, with TRBD1 matching 7 bases. After removal of 4 bases from V and 4 bases from J, the junction contained 3 bases not matched to a gene. Germline V gene data show CDR1 as MDHEN and CDR2 as SYDVKM. CDR3 length: 13 residues. The CDR3 nucleotides are TGTGCCAGCAGTTACAGGGGACCCACTGAAGCTTTCTTT. Its translation: CASSYRGPTEAFF. Combining the CDR3 with reference TRBV28 and TRBJ1-1 gives the whole variable domain DVKVTQSSRYLVKRTGEKVFLECVQDMDHENMFWYRQDPGLGLRLIYFSYDVKMKEKGDIPEGYSVSREKKERFSLILESASTNQTSMYLCASSYRGPTEAFFGQGTRLTVV.

The count of this clone is one. The chain has TRBV27 and TRBJ2-7, with 8 nucleotides matching TRBD2. Germline V gives CDR1 MNHEY, CDR2 SMNVEV (reference sequence). The length of the CDR3 is 15 residues. V lost 2 bases and J lost 2; bases outside the gene matches: 5. In DNA form, the CDR3 reads TGTGCCAGCAGTTTAAGAGCGGGGGCACCCTACGAGCAGTACTTC. It translates to CASSLRAGAPYEQYF.

This chain uses TRBV7-9 with TRBJ2-2, with 9 positions matching TRBD1. The CDR3 has 15 amino acids. Germline lookup yields CDR1 SEHNR and CDR2 FQNEAQ (reference sequence). After removal of 5 bases from V and 5 bases from J, the junction contained 6 bases not matched to a gene. This CDR3 reads CASSPGTGLTGELFF. The CDR3, as DNA: TGTGCCAGCAGCCCCGGGACAGGGTTAACCGGGGAGCTGTTTTTT.

The chain employs TRBV4-1 and TRBJ2-1; 8 bases align to TRBD2. CDR3 size: 16 residues. With V trimmed by 1 base and J by 7 bases, 9 bases remained unmatched. The germline gives CDR1 MGHRA, CDR2 YSYEKL. For the CDR3, the DNA is TGCGCCAGCAGCCAAGCCGGGACTAGTGTACTGAATGAGCAGTTCTTC. Protein product: CASSQAGTSVLNEQFF.